This is a list of T cell receptor beta chains from one sample in a study of CD8 T cells in Susac syndrome. TCRdb processed the immunoSEQ multiplex PCR reads anew with MiXCR; each CDR3 protein has one entry. The table includes 74,000 or so distinct CDR3 sequences, approximately 94% detected once. The sequenced sample consisted of CD4+ T cells from PBMCs. The receptors originated from a human donor with Susac syndrome. Both conserved end residues are part of each CDR3. D genes are given only for firm matches. Clone sizes are given selectively: once, few, many, or a class where the clone is expanded.

TRBV20-1	.	.	TRBJ1-6	CSARDRQTFNSPLHF	TGCAGTGCTAGAGACAGACAGACCTTTAATTCACCCCTCCACTTT
TRBV19	.	TRBD1	TRBJ2-7	CASTRTGQTYEQYF	TGTGCCAGTACCCGGACAGGGCAGACCTACGAGCAGTACTTC
TRBV9	.	.	TRBJ2-2	CASSPQVVAATGELFF	TGTGCCAGCAGCCCCCAGGTGGTAGCCGCGACCGGGGAGCTGTTTTTT
TRBV5-1	.	TRBD2	TRBJ2-5	CASSSSLAGEWKTQYF	TGCGCCAGCAGCTCTTCCCTAGCGGGAGAGTGGAAGACCCAGTACTTC
TRBV28	.	.	TRBJ2-7	CASSFGDYGQYF	TGTGCCAGCAGTTTCGGTGATTACGGGCAGTACTTC
TRBV2	.	TRBD1	TRBJ1-1	CASSVQGAGAFF	TGTGCCAGCAGCGTACAGGGGGCTGGAGCTTTCTTT
TRBV6-5	.	.	TRBJ1-1	CASRRPGANTEAFF	TGTGCCAGCAGGCGCCCCGGGGCGAACACTGAAGCTTTCTTT
TRBV15	once	.	TRBJ2-5	CATSRDFGRIQETQYF	TGTGCCACCAGCAGAGATTTCGGAAGGATACAAGAGACCCAGTACTTC
TRBV5-1	.	TRBD1	TRBJ2-3	CASRRDSGDTQYF	TGCGCCAGCAGACGGGACAGTGGAGATACGCAGTATTTT
TRBV2	.	.	TRBJ1-4	CASRTLQGWKLFF	TGTGCCAGCAGGACCCTACAGGGCTGGAAACTGTTTTTT
TRBV14	few	.	TRBJ2-7	CASSQDWISYEQYF	TGTGCCAGCAGCCAAGATTGGATTTCCTACGAGCAGTACTTC